These 27 T cell receptor beta chains share one sample of origin, sequenced in a study of blood T cell repertoires in COVID-19. The table came from immunoSEQ multiplex PCR; TCRdb's copy has only in-frame clones and leaves some out. The sample comprises approximately 350,000 clones, roughly four fifths of which are singletons, and around 5% rests with the top ten. Source material: PBMCs or T cells enriched from blood (not recorded which). Receptors were obtained from a woman in her forties or fifties who had recovered from COVID-19.

This clone was seen more than once but under ten times. This CDR3 is CATSRRTGNSNQPQHF. DNA of the CDR3: TGTGCCACCAGCAGAAGGACAGGGAATAGCAATCAGCCCCAGCATTTT. This chain uses TRBV15 with TRBJ1-5, with TRBD1 identical over 8 bases. V shed 2 bases and J 0 bases; nucleotides not matched to a gene: 3. CDR3 length: 16 amino acids. Per germline, CDR1 LNHNV and CDR2 YYDKDF (reference sequence).

The V call is TRBV25-1, the J call TRBJ1-6; tentative D call: TRBD1 (6 bases). Trimming took off 4 bases at V and 1 base at J, with 11 bases between the two ends. The CDR3 has 16 amino acids. CDR1 is MGHDK, CDR2 SYGVNS, per germline. The CDR3 is CASSATGTSYNSPLHF. The CDR3 DNA follows: TGTGCCAGCAGTGCCACCGGGACATCCTATAATTCACCCCTCCACTTT.

V usage is TRBV3-1 (or the pseudogene TRBV3-2) and J usage is TRBJ2-1, with TRBD2 matching over 10 bases. The CDR3 extends over 19 amino acids. J was trimmed by 0 bases and V by 1 base; bases with no gene match: 9. The germline CDR1 and CDR2 sequences are LGHDT and YNNKEL (reference sequence). The CDR3 nucleotides are TGTGCCAGCAGCCAAGGCTACCCTAGCGGGAGTAGCTCCTACAATGAGCAGTTCTTC. Protein product: CASSQGYPSGSSSYNEQFF.

The chain has TRBV19 and TRBJ2-7; 12 nucleotides align to TRBD1. Germline CDR1 LNHDA, CDR2 SQIVND (reference sequence). The length of the CDR3 is 15 residues. V trimming: 3 bases; J trimming: 2 bases; junction bases outside the gene matches: 2. The CDR3 is CASSMGQGATYEQYF. The CDR3 coding sequence is TGTGCCAGTAGTATGGGACAGGGGGCAACCTACGAGCAGTACTTC.

The CDR3 here is CASSRVNTEAFF. The DNA of the CDR3 is TGTGCCAGCAGTCGAGTGAACACTGAAGCTTTCTTT. The genes are TRBV12-3 or TRBV12-4 and TRBJ1-1; D gene ambiguous. This CDR3 region has 12 residues. The germline V and J ends were trimmed by 5 bases and 0 bases, with 4 bases remaining between them.

The genes are TRBV30 and TRBJ1-5, with 10 bases lining up with TRBD1. V shed 3 bases, J shed 6 bases, and the junction held 5 bases outside the gene matches. Germline V gene lookup returns CDR1 GTSNPN and CDR2 SVGIG (reference sequence). There are 14 residues in the CDR3. The CDR3 coding sequence is TGTGCCTGGAGCCCGGGACAGGGGTTTCAGCCCCAGCATTTT. As protein: CAWSPGQGFQPQHF.

The chain carries TRBV9 and TRBJ2-3; 8 nucleotides match TRBD2. This CDR3 is 16 amino acids long. From germline, CDR1 is SGDLS and CDR2 YYNGEE. The J segment lost 2 bases and the V segment lost 4 bases, leaving 9 bases of the junction unmatched. Here the CDR3 DNA reads TGTGCCAGCAGCCTTGTAGCGGGAACATCCACAGATACGCAGTATTTT. It is translated as CASSLVAGTSTDTQYF.

This clone showed up just a few times. V gene TRBV9 combines with J gene TRBJ1-2; tentatively, D is TRBD1 (6 bases). The length of the CDR3 is 13 residues. V gave up 3 bases and J gave up 5 bases, with 11 bases separating them. The germline V gene has CDR1 SGDLS and CDR2 YYNGEE. CDR3 loop: CASSGRQDYGYTF. Written as DNA, the CDR3 is TGTGCCAGCAGCGGGAGACAGGATTATGGCTACACCTTC.

The J gene is TRBJ1-2, the V gene TRBV7-2, with TRBD1 identical over 8 bases. Trimming cost V 5 bases and J 5 bases; bases outside gene matches: 13. The CDR3 is 16 amino acids. From germline, CDR1 is SGHTA and CDR2 FQGNSA. The CDR3 region is CASSAKNARTGYGYTF. The CDR3 DNA sequence: TGTGCCAGCAGCGCTAAAAATGCGCGGACAGGGTATGGCTACACCTTC.

The V gene is TRBV11-3, the J gene TRBJ1-3; tentatively, D is TRBD1 (6 bases). Germline V gene sequence: CDR1 SGHNT, CDR2 YENEEA. The CDR3 length is 13 residues. V was shortened by 7 bases and J by 4 bases, with 11 bases between the two germline ends. CDR3 amino acids: CASTTTGGNTIYF. DNA for the CDR3: TGTGCCAGCACCACGACAGGCGGAAACACCATATATTTT.

The chain recombines TRBV5-1 with TRBJ1-6; no definite D call. CDR3 length: 15 amino acids. Germline lookup yields CDR1 SGHRS and CDR2 YFSETQ. V dropped 0 bases and J dropped 6 bases, with 10 bases sitting between them. CDR3 DNA sequence: TGCGCCAGCAGCTTGGGAGGCGACCCTAATTCACCCCTCCACTTT. As protein: CASSLGGDPNSPLHF.

This chain links TRBV2 with TRBJ1-5, with 8 bases that match TRBD1. Trimming removed 8 bases from V and 6 bases from J; junction bases left unmatched: 15. This CDR3 is 16 amino acids long. Germline V lookup: CDR1 SNHLY, CDR2 FYNNEI. Here the CDR3 reads CASQAPDRARGQPQHF. Written as DNA, the CDR3 is TGTGCCAGCCAAGCCCCGGACAGGGCGAGGGGTCAGCCCCAGCATTTT.

The chain couples TRBV9 to TRBJ1-2; TRBD1 agrees at 9 bases. This CDR3 has 13 residues. Germline V gene lookup returns CDR1 SGDLS and CDR2 YYNGEE. The V gene end was trimmed by 4 bases and the J gene end by 8 bases; junction bases not matched to a gene: 6. The CDR3 DNA is TGTGCCAGCAGCCTTGGACAGGGGAAGGGCTACACCTTC. It yields the protein CASSLGQGKGYTF.

This clone was counted once. The V call is TRBV5-1, the J call TRBJ1-1; 7 nucleotides align to TRBD1. The length of the CDR3 is 13 residues. J gave up 0 bases and V 6 bases, and 2 bases lay outside the gene matches. Germline lookup yields CDR1 SGHRS and CDR2 YFSETQ. As DNA, the CDR3 is TGCGCCAGCAAACAGGGGATGAACACTGAAGCTTTCTTT. Amino acid sequence: CASKQGMNTEAFF.

This chain links TRBV7-2 with TRBJ2-7; D is possibly TRBD2 (5 bases). Trimming cost V 5 bases and J 4 bases, with 15 bases left between them. This CDR3 has 14 residues. The germline CDR1 and CDR2 sequences are SGHTA and FQGNSA. CDR3 coding DNA: TGTGCCAGCAGCCCGGGCCGGACTGGTTACGAGCAGTACTTC. This gives the protein CASSPGRTGYEQYF. Filled out from reference TRBV7-2 and TRBJ2-7, the complete variable domain reads GAGVSQSPSNKVTEKGKDVELRCDPISGHTALYWYRQSLGQGLEFLIYFQGNSAPDKSGLPSDRFSAERTGGSVSTLTIQRTQQEDSAVYLCASSPGRTGYEQYFGPGTRLTVT.

V is TRBV5-5 and J is TRBJ1-3, with no clear D. Germline CDR1 SGHKS, CDR2 YYEKEE (reference sequence). V was shortened by 4 bases and J by 0 bases, with 20 bases between the two germline ends. The CDR3 length is 18 residues. The CDR3 bases are TGTGCCAGCAGCCGAAGTATCGACACACTCACCTCTGGAAACACCATATATTTT. Its translation: CASSRSIDTLTSGNTIYF.

The V gene is TRBV7-7, the J gene TRBJ2-5; weak D call: TRBD2 (6 bases). CDR1 is SSHAT and CDR2 is FNYEAQ in the germline V gene (reference sequence). V shed 1 base and J shed 4 bases, with 13 bases lying between them. The CDR3 has 15 residues. The CDR3, as DNA: TGTGCCAGCAGCTTAGGCCCGGGGACTTTAGAGACCCAGTACTTC. This sequence encodes CASSLGPGTLETQYF.

The rearrangement joins TRBV4-1 to TRBJ2-5, with D unclear. V was pared by 5 bases and J by 1 base, with 17 bases between. The CDR3 has 16 amino acids. Germline loops: CDR1 MGHRA, CDR2 YSYEKL. CDR3 nucleotide sequence: TGCGCCAGCAGCGCAATTGATACTGGGCTCCAAGAGACCCAGTACTTC. This translates into CASSAIDTGLQETQYF.

The J gene is TRBJ1-1, the V gene TRBV4-1, with D possibly TRBD1 on 6 matching bases. V dropped 10 bases and J dropped 5 bases, with 20 bases sitting between them. Germline CDR1 and CDR2: MGHRA and YSYEKL. This CDR3 region has 14 residues. CDR3 nucleotides: TGCGCCACCTCGGGTAGGGGGGGCGAAACTGAAGCTTTCTTT. It is translated as CATSGRGGETEAFF.

This chain connects TRBV11-2 to TRBJ2-5; 8 bases are a match to TRBD2. Trimming took 5 bases from V and 1 from J; bases not matched to a gene: 6. Germline V gene sequence: CDR1 SGHAT, CDR2 FQNNGV. The CDR3 is 15 residues long. CDR3 residues: CASSPLGTSQETQYF. DNA of the CDR3: TGTGCCAGCAGCCCTCTCGGGACTAGCCAAGAGACCCAGTACTTC.

The chain has TRBV19 and TRBJ2-2; 9 positions match TRBD2. V was clipped by 3 bases and J by 5 bases; unmatched bases: 7. Germline CDR1 reads LNHDA; CDR2 reads SQIVND (reference sequence). The CDR3 runs to 16 residues. This CDR3 is CASSMGAGGLTGELFF. The CDR3 DNA follows: TGTGCCAGTAGTATGGGAGCGGGGGGCCTAACCGGGGAGCTGTTTTTT.

V usage is TRBV19 and J usage is TRBJ1-6; TRBD1 might be the D (5 bases). Trimming took 8 bases from V and 9 from J, leaving 11 bases between them. Germline loops: CDR1 LNHDA, CDR2 SQIVND (reference sequence). The CDR3 consists of 12 residues. For the CDR3, the DNA is TGTGCCAGTGGGCAGGGAAGTTCACCCCTCCACTTT. Translation: CASGQGSSPLHF.

The chain has TRBV25-1 and TRBJ2-5, with D possibly matching TRBD1 (5 bases). V shed 6 bases and J shed 4 bases, with 12 bases lying between them. CDR3 size: 13 residues. Germline CDR1 is MGHDK and CDR2 is SYGVNS. The CDR3 reads CASSYRTGETQYF. CDR3 DNA sequence: TGTGCCAGCAGCTACAGGACCGGAGAGACCCAGTACTTC.

The chain uses TRBV7-2 and TRBJ2-6; D is uncertain. Trimming took off 6 bases at V and 0 bases at J, with 12 bases between the two ends. The CDR3 contains 16 residues. Germline CDR1 SGHTA, CDR2 FQGNSA. The CDR3 reads CASSPRRSSGANVLTF. CDR3 nucleotides: TGTGCCAGCAGTCCCAGGCGTTCCTCTGGGGCCAACGTCCTGACTTTC. Together with reference TRBV7-2 and TRBJ2-6, the CDR3 gives the full variable domain: GAGVSQSPSNKVTEKGKDVELRCDPISGHTALYWYRQSLGQGLEFLIYFQGNSAPDKSGLPSDRFSAERTGGSVSTLTIQRTQQEDSAVYLCASSPRRSSGANVLTFGAGSRLTVL.

J is TRBJ2-7 and V is TRBV6-2 or TRBV6-3, with 8 bases lining up with TRBD2. Germline loops: CDR1 MNHEY, CDR2 SVGEGT. This CDR3 is 16 amino acids long. V lost 5 bases, J lost 7 bases, and 16 bases stayed unmatched. CDR3 sequence: CASSPTRSSGRHEQYF. The CDR3 bases are TGTGCCAGCAGTCCAACGCGGAGCAGCGGGAGACATGAGCAGTACTTC.

The chain has TRBV7-2 and TRBJ2-3; D remains unclear. CDR3 size: 15 residues. CDR1 and CDR2 from the germline V gene are SGHTA and FQGNSA. The V end lost 5 bases, the J end lost 6 bases, and 18 bases lay between the germline ends. The DNA of the CDR3 is TGTGCCAGCAGCGTTAGTGGCTCCGCCGGGGATACGCAGTATTTT. Protein: CASSVSGSAGDTQYF.

This clone was detected only a few times. The V gene is TRBV9, the J gene TRBJ1-3; a possible D gene is TRBD1 (6 bases). The CDR3 is made up of 15 amino acids. The ends were cut back, 0 bases at V and 0 bases at J, with 7 bases in the middle. CDR1 is SGDLS, CDR2 YYNGEE, per germline. The CDR3 spells CASSVGTVSGNTIYF. The CDR3 DNA is TGTGCCAGCAGCGTAGGGACAGTCTCTGGAAACACCATATATTTT.